These 17 T cell receptor beta chains share one sample of origin, sequenced in a study of lymphopenia after photon versus proton radiotherapy. Sequenced by immunoSEQ multiplex PCR; TCRdb stores in-frame clones only, minus some. The sample records roughly 150,000 clones, around 85% being singletons. The source was peripheral blood, collected from a patient treated with photon-based radiotherapy. These receptors were taken from a man in his fifties or sixties with gastric cancer.

This chain uses TRBV9 with TRBJ2-3; 11 bases are a match to TRBD2. Germline-derived CDR1 and CDR2 are SGDLS and YYNGEE. With 3 bases clipped from V and 0 bases from J, the junction kept 3 bases outside the gene matches. The CDR3 consists of 16 residues. CDR3 sequence: CASSAGLAESTDTQYF. The CDR3 DNA follows: TGTGCCAGCAGCGCGGGACTAGCGGAAAGCACAGATACGCAGTATTTT.

This clone appeared once. V gene TRBV7-8 combines with J gene TRBJ2-7, with D unclear. Germline loops: CDR1 SGHVS, CDR2 FQNEAQ. This CDR3 comprises 15 residues. The V end was cut by 0 bases, the J end by 2 bases, with 11 bases between. Here the CDR3 DNA reads TGTGCCAGCAGCTTAGCAGGGCTTAAAGCCTACGAGCAGTACTTC. Encoded protein: CASSLAGLKAYEQYF.

The chain uses TRBV11-2 and TRBJ2-5; unclear D gene. V was trimmed by 3 bases and J by 2 bases, leaving 1 base between them. CDR1 and CDR2 from the germline V gene are SGHAT and FQNNGV. The CDR3 length is 11 residues. The CDR3, as DNA: TGTGCCAGCAGCTTTCAAGAGACCCAGTACTTC. This encodes CASSFQETQYF.

This clone has only a few counts. The V and J genes are TRBV2 and TRBJ2-3, with D unclear. This CDR3 is 12 amino acids long. V was trimmed by 3 bases and J by 13 bases, leaving 14 bases between them. Germline V lookup: CDR1 SNHLY, CDR2 FYNNEI. CDR3 in amino acids: CASSDPVHIEYF. The DNA for the CDR3 is TGTGCCAGCAGTGATCCCGTACATATTGAGTATTTT.

The chain couples TRBV29-1 to TRBJ1-2; D possibly corresponds to TRBD1 (6 bases). Trimming took off 3 bases at V and 1 base at J, with 15 bases between the two ends. Germline loops: CDR1 SQVTM, CDR2 ANQGSEA. This CDR3 has 15 amino acids. CDR3 nucleotides: TGCAGCGTTGATAATGGGAAGGGGGATAACTATGGCTACACCTTC. Amino acid sequence: CSVDNGKGDNYGYTF.

The rearrangement links TRBV5-1 to TRBJ2-3; weak D call: TRBD2 (5 bases). CDR3 length: 15 residues. Germline lookup yields CDR1 SGHRS and CDR2 YFSETQ. Deletions cut 4 bases from V and 2 bases from J, with 14 bases between. CDR3 in amino acids: CASSPPAVPTDTQYF. The CDR3 coding sequence is TGCGCCAGCAGCCCACCAGCGGTACCCACAGATACGCAGTATTTT.

V gene TRBV6-5 combines with J gene TRBJ1-2; 7 bases line up with TRBD1. The CDR3 runs to 15 residues. The V and J ends lost 3 bases and 2 bases, in that order; junction bases with no gene match: 6. Germline V gene data show CDR1 as MNHEY and CDR2 as SVGAGI. For the CDR3, the DNA is TGTGCCAGCAGTTATTATACAGGGGTCAACTATGGCTACACCTTC. This encodes CASSYYTGVNYGYTF.

The chain is built from TRBV9 and TRBJ1-4; D gene ambiguous. This CDR3 comprises 15 residues. Germline CDR1 reads SGDLS; CDR2 reads YYNGEE. Trimming pared 3 bases from V and 8 bases from J, leaving 17 bases between. CDR3 sequence reads: CASSETAGKGEKLFF. CDR3 nucleotide sequence: TGTGCCAGCAGCGAGACGGCGGGAAAAGGGGAAAAACTGTTTTTT.

The rearrangement joins TRBV11-2 to TRBJ2-1; D not resolved. The V and J ends lost 4 bases and 3 bases respectively, with 4 bases between them. In germline, CDR1 is SGHAT, CDR2 FQNNGV. This CDR3 comprises 12 residues. In DNA, the CDR3 is TGTGCCAGCAGCTCTCACTACAATGAGCAGTTCTTC. This translates into CASSSHYNEQFF.

This clone has only a few counts. V and J are TRBV4-3 and TRBJ2-7; D is perhaps TRBD1 or TRBD2 (5 bases each). Germline values: CDR1 LGHNA, CDR2 YSLEER. V dropped 0 bases and J dropped 7 bases, with 10 bases sitting between them. There are 13 residues in the CDR3. The CDR3 region is CASSQEGWGEQYF. For the CDR3, the DNA is TGCGCCAGCAGCCAAGAAGGGTGGGGGGAGCAGTACTTC.

Only a few counts were recorded for this clone. The chain uses TRBV9 and TRBJ1-5; tentatively, D is TRBD1 (5 bases). Trimming shortened V by 0 bases and J by 7 bases, and 14 bases separated the two germline ends. This CDR3 spans 15 amino acids. The germline CDR1 and CDR2 sequences are SGDLS and YYNGEE. The CDR3 DNA is TGTGCCAGCAGCGTAGATGGGGGAAAGGGACAGCCCCAGCATTTT. Translation: CASSVDGGKGQPQHF.

The chain carries TRBV7-2 and TRBJ1-1, with 9 bases matching TRBD1. In germline, CDR1 is SGHTA, CDR2 FQGNSA. The CDR3 is 18 amino acids. V dropped 1 base and J dropped 4; count of bases not matched to a gene: 13. The CDR3 coding sequence is TGTGCCAGCAGCTTAGAACCGGGAAGGACAGGGGTCGTCACTGAAGCTTTCTTT. Translation: CASSLEPGRTGVVTEAFF.

This chain links TRBV5-1 with TRBJ2-3; the D is unclear. Germline CDR1 SGHRS, CDR2 YFSETQ. The CDR3 runs to 15 residues. V shed 4 bases and J shed 5 bases, with 17 bases lying between them. In nucleotides, the CDR3 is TGCGCCAGCAGCCAAGGGCCAACGCCCTTAGATACGCAGTATTTT. The encoded protein is CASSQGPTPLDTQYF.

V usage is TRBV6-1 and J usage is TRBJ2-7, with 10 bases matching TRBD1. V was clipped by 7 bases and J by 2 bases; unmatched bases: 5. Germline values: CDR1 MNHNS, CDR2 SASEGT. The CDR3 spans 14 residues. The CDR3 sequence: CASTWGQGTYEQYF. CDR3 nucleotide sequence: TGTGCCAGCACCTGGGGACAGGGGACCTACGAGCAGTACTTC.

The chain combines TRBV7-6 with TRBJ1-2, with 9 bases identical to TRBD1. This CDR3 is 14 amino acids long. Germline CDR1 SGHVS, CDR2 FNYEAQ. V shed 5 bases, J shed 8 bases, and the junction held 9 bases outside the gene matches. As DNA, the CDR3 is TGTGCCAGCAGCCCGACCCGGGACAGGGAAGGCTACACCTTC. Its protein product is CASSPTRDREGYTF.

V and J are TRBV4-1 and TRBJ1-2; no reliable D call. In germline, CDR1 is MGHRA, CDR2 YSYEKL. This CDR3 has 13 amino acids. V gave up 4 bases and J gave up 8 bases, with 14 bases separating them. This chain's CDR3 is CASSPDPSYGYTF. The CDR3 nucleotides are TGCGCCAGCAGCCCAGACCCCTCTTACGGCTACACCTTC.

The CDR3 DNA sequence: TGCAGCGTTGAAGCGGGTCGGGACCGTGTAAAGAGGGAGCAGTACTTC. It specifies CSVEAGRDRVKREQYF. The chain recombines TRBV29-1 with TRBJ2-7; D possibly matches TRBD1 or TRBD2 (5 bases each). Trimming stripped 1 base from V and 7 bases from J, with 23 bases between. The CDR3 length is 16 residues. Germline CDR1 reads SQVTM; CDR2 reads ANQGSEA.